This T cell receptor beta chain was identified in a study of cytotoxic CD8 clonotypes in ibrutinib-treated CLL. On the study more broadly: Across samples, productive templates numbered a few hundred thousand and productive rearrangements reached some 94,000 on average.

The CDR3 runs to 13 residues. Germline V gene data show CDR1 as SGHRS and CDR2 as YFSETQ. V shed 3 bases, J shed 2 bases, and the junction held 0 bases outside the gene matches. A remark on this clone: Its antigen is currently unknown.

Study-wide points: Clonality (at baseline) was higher than in age-matched healthy donors and tracked circulating CD8+ T-cell counts.

The planned depth of sequencing spanned 1 in 200,000 to 1 in 1 million T cells. Using immunoSEQ multiplex PCR, the repertoire was profiled, and TCRdb retains in-frame clones only, with some absent. This repertoire shows around 97,000 clones, 70% to 85% found once; its top ten account for less than 35%. The receptor's source is a human donor with chronic lymphocytic leukemia. V is TRBV5-1 and J is TRBJ2-5; 8 bases align to TRBD1. Sequencing used PBMCs, obtained after 12 months of ibrutinib treatment. As DNA, the CDR3 is TGCGCCAGCAGCTACAGGGGGCAAGAGACCCAGTACTTC. It codes for CASSYRGQETQYF.